These 28 T cell receptor beta chains were all obtained from the same sample, sequenced in a study of blood T cell repertoires in COVID-19. Sequenced by immunoSEQ multiplex PCR; TCRdb stores in-frame clones only, minus some. The table has around 200,000 clones, about 86% seen once. Sequenced input: peripheral blood. These receptors came from a woman younger than 30 who had recovered from COVID-19.

The CDR3 nucleotides are TGTGCCAGCAGCTTCCGGAGTTCAGTAAAGTACAATGAGCAGTTCTTC. Its protein product is CASSFRSSVKYNEQFF. The rearrangement links TRBV5-4 to TRBJ2-1; D is undetermined. CDR3 size: 16 residues. Germline V gene data show CDR1 as SGHNT and CDR2 as YYREEE (reference sequence). Trimming took off 2 bases at V and 4 bases at J, with 16 bases between the two ends. Full variable domain (remainder filled in from reference TRBV5-4 and TRBJ2-1): ETGVTQSPTHLIKTRGQQVTLRCSSQSGHNTVSWYQQALGQGPQFIFQYYREEENGRGNFPPRFSGLQFPNYSSELNVNALELDDSALYLCASSFRSSVKYNEQFFGPGTRLTVL.

This chain connects TRBV9 to TRBJ1-2, with D hard to call. Deletions cut 2 bases from V and 5 bases from J, with 10 bases between. This CDR3 is built from 13 residues. The germline V gene has CDR1 SGDLS and CDR2 YYNGEE. The DNA of the CDR3 is TGTGCCAGCAGCGTTGACGAGGTTTATGGCTACACCTTC. Amino acid sequence: CASSVDEVYGYTF.

The chain employs TRBV7-2 and TRBJ2-5; D remains unclear. There are 13 residues in the CDR3. Germline V gene data show CDR1 as SGHTA and CDR2 as FQGNSA. With 4 bases removed from V and 4 bases from J, the gap between germline ends came to 10 bases. Written as DNA, the CDR3 is TGTGCCAGCAGCTCCCTGGGCCCAGAGACCCAGTACTTC. Protein product: CASSSLGPETQYF. The full variable domain, completed using reference TRBV7-2 and TRBJ2-5, is GAGVSQSPSNKVTEKGKDVELRCDPISGHTALYWYRQSLGQGLEFLIYFQGNSAPDKSGLPSDRFSAERTGGSVSTLTIQRTQQEDSAVYLCASSSLGPETQYFGPGTRLLVL.

This chain links TRBV9 with TRBJ1-2; 7 positions match TRBD1. This CDR3 has 14 amino acids. Trimming took 2 bases from V and 8 from J; bases not matched to a gene: 9. Germline-derived CDR1 and CDR2 are SGDLS and YYNGEE. The CDR3 is CASSVGQNDQGYTF. The CDR3 DNA follows: TGTGCCAGCAGCGTGGGACAGAATGATCAAGGCTACACCTTC.

J is TRBJ2-2 and V is TRBV5-1; 16 nucleotides agree with TRBD2. Trimming cost V 4 bases and J 6 bases; bases outside gene matches: 6. This CDR3 spans 17 amino acids. In germline, CDR1 is SGHRS, CDR2 YFSETQ. The CDR3 bases are TGCGCCAGCAGCCCGGGACTAGCGGGGGGGCTGTCCGGGGAGCTGTTTTTT. This encodes CASSPGLAGGLSGELFF.

The V and J genes are TRBV6-4 and TRBJ2-1, with 9 bases identical to TRBD1. V gave up 4 bases and J gave up 8 bases; unmatched junction bases: 9. The CDR3 has 15 amino acids. CDR1 and CDR2 (germline): MRHNA, SNTAGT. In DNA, the CDR3 is TGTGCCAGCAGTGCGAGGACAGGGGCGTCCGATGAGCAGTTCTTC. It translates to CASSARTGASDEQFF.

V and J are TRBV2 and TRBJ2-2, with D hard to call. Germline V CDR1 and CDR2: SNHLY, FYNNEI. V shed 4 bases and J shed 1 base, with 13 bases lying between them. The length of the CDR3 is 16 residues. The CDR3 DNA follows: TGTGCCAGCAGTGTTGGGCTTTACGAGAACACCGGGGAGCTGTTTTTT. Its translation: CASSVGLYENTGELFF.

The chain carries TRBV27 and TRBJ2-3; the D gene is possibly TRBD1 (5 bases). The germline V gene encodes CDR1 MNHEY and CDR2 SMNVEV (reference sequence). The CDR3 totals 16 residues. V gave up 2 bases and J gave up 2 bases, with 14 bases separating them. As DNA, the CDR3 is TGTGCCAGCAGTTTACGGATAGGGGTTGTCACAGATACGCAGTATTTT. Its protein product is CASSLRIGVVTDTQYF.

The rearrangement uses TRBV7-2 and TRBJ2-1; perhaps TRBD1 as D (5 bases). This CDR3 spans 17 amino acids. The germline V and J ends were trimmed by 1 base and 2 bases, with 15 bases remaining between them. CDR1 is SGHTA, CDR2 FQGNSA, per germline. The CDR3 loop is CASSLETATHPYNEQFF. DNA of the CDR3: TGTGCCAGCAGCTTAGAGACAGCAACACACCCCTACAATGAGCAGTTCTTC.

The V gene is TRBV11-2, the J gene TRBJ2-1; TRBD2 aligns across 10 bases. The germline V gene encodes CDR1 SGHAT and CDR2 FQNNGV. V gave up 5 bases and J gave up 8 bases; unmatched junction bases: 12. The CDR3 has 16 residues. CDR3 loop: CASSPAAGGPGDEQFF. The CDR3 DNA reads as TGTGCCAGCAGCCCAGCAGCGGGAGGGCCCGGAGATGAGCAGTTCTTC.

The rearrangement links TRBV2 to TRBJ1-2; D uncertain. This CDR3 is built from 13 residues. Trimming took 7 bases from V and 4 from J, leaving 13 bases between them. CDR1 is SNHLY and CDR2 is FYNNEI in the germline V gene. Here the CDR3 reads CASIPGVAYGYTF. In nucleotides, the CDR3 is TGTGCCAGCATCCCCGGGGTGGCCTATGGCTACACCTTC.

This chain joins TRBV6-6 and TRBJ2-3; TRBD2 agrees at 7 bases. The CDR3 contains 15 residues. Germline V lookup: CDR1 MNHNY, CDR2 SVGAGI (reference sequence). V lost 6 bases to trimming and J lost 5 bases; unmatched junction nucleotides: 11. The CDR3 region is CASRYGGGVLDTQYF. For the CDR3, the DNA is TGTGCCAGCAGATATGGGGGGGGTGTTCTAGATACGCAGTATTTT.

The chain uses TRBV7-8 and TRBJ1-5; 10 bases agree with TRBD1. The CDR3 spans 15 residues. The V gene's germline CDR1 is SGHVS and CDR2 FQNEAQ. Losses at the gene ends were 4 bases for V and 8 bases for J; bases not matched to a gene: 8. The CDR3: CASSSRWGTGEPQHF. CDR3 DNA: TGTGCCAGCAGCTCTAGGTGGGGGACAGGGGAGCCCCAGCATTTT.

The chain combines TRBV7-9 with TRBJ2-3; 8 bases are shared with TRBD2. This CDR3 contains 15 residues. CDR1 is SEHNR, CDR2 FQNEAQ, per germline (reference sequence). V lost 3 bases, J lost 2 bases, and 4 bases stayed unmatched. Here the CDR3 DNA reads TGTGCCAGCAGCTTCCTAGCGGGTAACACAGATACGCAGTATTTT. As protein: CASSFLAGNTDTQYF.

The chain links TRBV3-1 (or the pseudogene TRBV3-2) to TRBJ2-7; D might be TRBD1 (6 bases). The germline CDR1 and CDR2 sequences are LGHDT and YNNKEL (reference sequence). This CDR3 contains 15 residues. V was trimmed by 2 bases and J by 4 bases, leaving 15 bases between them. The CDR3: CASSQLGAGEYEQYF. CDR3 in DNA: TGTGCCAGCAGCCAACTTGGGGCAGGGGAATACGAGCAGTACTTC.

This clone showed up just a few times. Here the CDR3 reads CASGTSGNNEQFF. The DNA for the CDR3 is TGTGCCAGCGGGACTAGCGGGAACAATGAGCAGTTCTTC. The V call is TRBV2, the J call TRBJ2-1; TRBD2 matches at 13 bases. J lost 5 bases, V lost 8 bases, and 0 bases had no gene match. This CDR3 has 13 residues. Germline V gives CDR1 SNHLY, CDR2 FYNNEI.

The chain recombines TRBV10-1 with TRBJ2-2, with TRBD2 matching over 13 bases. The CDR3 is 17 amino acids. V lost 0 bases and J lost 7; bases outside the gene matches: 5. Germline assignment: CDR1 WNHNN and CDR2 SYGVQD (reference sequence). This CDR3 reads CASSESGTSGENGELFF. The CDR3 nucleotides are TGCGCCAGCAGTGAGTCGGGGACTAGCGGGGAAAACGGGGAGCTGTTTTTT.

V usage is TRBV18 and J usage is TRBJ1-5, with 11 bases fitting TRBD1. From germline, CDR1 is KGHSH and CDR2 LQKENI. This CDR3 is 16 amino acids long. After removal of 3 bases from V and 6 bases from J, the junction contained 7 bases not matched to a gene. The CDR3 DNA reads TGTGCCAGCTCACCGATGGACAGGGGGCGCTTTCAGCCCCAGCATTTT. Its translation is CASSPMDRGRFQPQHF.

V is TRBV19 and J is TRBJ1-2; a possible D gene is TRBD1 (6 bases). Germline assignment: CDR1 LNHDA and CDR2 SQIVND (reference sequence). The germline V and J ends were trimmed by 1 base and 0 bases, with 21 bases remaining between them. The CDR3 totals 19 residues. CDR3 sequence: CASSIAATGTDRSNYGYTF. The CDR3 DNA reads as TGTGCCAGTAGTATAGCCGCGACAGGTACGGATCGGTCTAACTATGGCTACACCTTC.

In DNA, the CDR3 is TGTGCCAGCAGCCTGCTAGCCTCTGGAAACACCATATATTTT. Translating gives CASSLLASGNTIYF. J is TRBJ1-3 and V is TRBV14; D call uncertain. This CDR3 has 14 amino acids. Looked up from germline, CDR1 is SGHDN and CDR2 is FVKESK. V was trimmed by 4 bases and J by 0 bases, leaving 7 bases between them.

This sequence joins TRBV5-8 and TRBJ1-4; 8 nucleotides agree with TRBD1. Germline CDR1 and CDR2: SGHTS and YDEGEE. CDR3 length equals 15 residues. V was clipped by 4 bases and J by 6 bases; unmatched bases: 8. The CDR3 DNA reads as TGTGCCAGCAGCGCGGGACAGGCTGTTCATGAAAAACTGTTTTTT. Encoded protein: CASSAGQAVHEKLFF.

V usage is TRBV4-1 and J usage is TRBJ2-7; D is possibly TRBD1 (6 bases). V lost 5 bases and J lost 0, with 11 bases in between. Germline CDR1 MGHRA, CDR2 YSYEKL. The CDR3 runs to 14 residues. CDR3 sequence: CASSYRDTSYEQYF. CDR3 coding DNA: TGCGCCAGCAGCTACCGGGACACCTCCTACGAGCAGTACTTC.

A single count supports this clone. The J gene is TRBJ2-2, the V gene TRBV9, with D unclear. This CDR3 spans 13 amino acids. V was clipped by 4 bases and J by 6 bases, with 10 bases between them. Germline CDR1 reads SGDLS; CDR2 reads YYNGEE. Written as DNA, the CDR3 is TGTGCCAGCAGCTCAAGACTCCCCGGGGAGCTGTTTTTT. As protein: CASSSRLPGELFF.

This clone was counted only a few times. The chain joins TRBV21-1 to TRBJ1-1; the table's D gene call, TRBD1, was not cross checked with the DNA. TRBV21-1 constitutes a pseudogene. The CDR3 has 17 residues. The CDR3 DNA reads TGTGCCAGCAGCAAAGAGGAATTGGACAGGGGGAACACTGAAGCTTTCTTT. It specifies CASSKEELDRGNTEAFF.

The chain uses TRBV9 and TRBJ2-1; tentatively, D is TRBD1 (6 bases). Trimming pared 2 bases from V and 0 bases from J, leaving 18 bases between. Germline V gene sequence: CDR1 SGDLS, CDR2 YYNGEE. The CDR3 totals 18 residues. The CDR3 region has the DNA TGTGCCAGCAGCGTCTCTGATGGACAGACGCTCTCCTACAATGAGCAGTTCTTC. This translates into CASSVSDGQTLSYNEQFF.

CDR3 DNA sequence: TGTGCCATCAGTGAGTTTGGACTAGCGGTCGGGGAGCTGTTTTTT. Its protein product is CAISEFGLAVGELFF. V gene TRBV10-3 combines with J gene TRBJ2-2; 10 bases are a match to TRBD2. V lost 1 base and J lost 7; bases outside the gene matches: 3. The CDR3 extends over 15 amino acids. In germline, CDR1 is ENHRY, CDR2 SYGVKD.

The chain uses TRBV9 and TRBJ1-5; TRBD1 might be the D (6 bases). Germline-derived CDR1 and CDR2 are SGDLS and YYNGEE. Trimming removed 3 bases at V and 3 bases at J, with 7 bases between. The CDR3 covers 13 residues. This chain's CDR3 is CASSAGVNQPQHF. CDR3 DNA: TGTGCCAGCAGCGCAGGGGTCAATCAGCCCCAGCATTTT.

V is TRBV5-8 and J is TRBJ2-1, with 9 positions matching TRBD2. The CDR3 runs to 16 residues. Germline lookup yields CDR1 SGHTS and CDR2 YDEGEE. V lost 0 bases, J lost 3 bases, and 4 bases stayed unmatched. The CDR3 protein is CASSLEAGGFYNEQFF. The CDR3 nucleotides are TGTGCCAGCAGCTTGGAAGCGGGGGGCTTCTACAATGAGCAGTTCTTC.